A single sample is the source of the 13 T cell receptor beta chains below, sequenced in a study of T cell repertoires in breast cancer. The expanded emulsion RT-PCR method captured paired alpha and beta chains from CD8+ T cells. A second nested PCR with blocking oligonucleotides suppressed unpaired genes. TCRdb re-called the emulsion pairing reads through MiXCR, storing one row per CDR3 protein. The sample has about 40,000 distinct CDR3 sequences, roughly 44% seen once. Material for sequencing was CD8+ T cells. The source is a pool of human donors with breast cancer or a healthy control (not recorded which).

The chain uses TRBV12-3 or TRBV12-4 and TRBJ1-5; D is unclear. The V end was cut by 3 bases, the J end by 4 bases, with 7 bases between. This CDR3 is 13 amino acids long. The CDR3 region is CASSFAVNQPQHF. DNA of the CDR3: TGTGCCAGCAGTTTTGCGGTAAATCAGCCCCAGCATTTT.

This clonotype was observed a handful of times. V usage is TRBV19 and J usage is TRBJ1-4; D is possibly TRBD1 (6 bases). The CDR3 is made up of 15 amino acids. CDR1 and CDR2 (germline): LNHDA, SQIVND (reference sequence). V was trimmed by 4 bases and J by 5 bases, leaving 14 bases between them. This chain's CDR3 is CASSSTGGANEKLFF. As DNA, the CDR3 is TGTGCCAGTAGTAGTACCGGGGGGGCCAATGAAAAACTGTTTTTT.

Comment on this clonotype: A junction end diverges from the germline sequence, so it may reflect a read error. The J gene is TRBJ2-3, the V gene TRBV6-5; 7 bases map to TRBD2. Germline CDR1 MNHEY, CDR2 SVGAGI. The CDR3 is 16 amino acids. CDR3 nucleotides: TGTGCCAGCAGTTACGGCCCTAGCGGAGTTGCAGATACACAGTATTTT. Translated, it gives CASSYGPSGVADTQYF.

About this clonotype: This is likely a read error, given that the CDR3 carries no conserved phenylalanine or tryptophan at its end. V usage is TRBV7-8 and J usage is TRBJ1-5; D gene uncertain. CDR1 and CDR2 (germline): SGHVS, FQNEAQ. This CDR3 has 15 residues. V dropped 8 bases and J dropped 4 bases, with 18 bases sitting between them. This CDR3 is CASSNGIFGNQPQHL. In DNA, the CDR3 is TGTGCCAGCTCCAATGGGATTTTCGGAAATCAGCCCCAGCATCTT.

The chain combines TRBV10-3 with TRBJ2-3; 12 bases are shared with TRBD2. V was pared by 2 bases and J by 0 bases, with 0 bases of the junction left unmatched. CDR3 size: 16 residues. Germline V gene sequence: CDR1 ENHRY, CDR2 SYGVKD. DNA of the CDR3: TGTGCCATCAGTGAGGGGACTAGCGGGAGCACAGATACGCAGTATTTT. Residues: CAISEGTSGSTDTQYF.

This clonotype was counted ten times or more. A read error may produce the germline difference seen at one junction end. The rearrangement uses TRBV7-2 and TRBJ1-1; D possibly corresponds to TRBD1 (5 bases). CDR1 and CDR2 (germline): SGHTA, FQGNSA. CDR3 size: 12 residues. The CDR3 spells CGSGGRNTEAFF. The CDR3 DNA reads as TGCGGATCCGGGGGTAGGAACACTGAAGCTTTCTTT.

The chain is built from TRBV12-3 or TRBV12-4 and TRBJ2-3; possible D gene TRBD2, 5 bases. Trimming took 3 bases from V and 0 from J, leaving 13 bases between them. CDR3 length: 16 residues. Here the CDR3 reads CASSFTTGTSTDTQYF. The DNA for the CDR3 is TGTGCCAGCAGTTTTACGACGGGAACTAGCACAGATACGCAGTATTTT.

This clonotype has just a few counts. The rearrangement uses TRBV12-3 or TRBV12-4 and TRBJ2-7; 7 bases line up with TRBD2. The V gene end was trimmed by 8 bases and the J gene end by 2 bases; junction bases not matched to a gene: 9. The CDR3 consists of 14 residues. This chain's CDR3 is CASSSGGYTYEQYF. The CDR3 coding sequence is TGTGCCAGCTCATCGGGAGGATATACCTACGAGCAGTACTTC.

The sample holds one count of this clonotype. V and J are TRBV9 and TRBJ2-3, with D perhaps matching TRBD2 (6 bases). The CDR3 contains 15 residues. Per the germline V gene, CDR1 is SGDLS and CDR2 is YYNGEE. Trimming cost V 4 bases and J 4 bases, with 16 bases left between them. The CDR3 protein is CASSYSGTPSDTQYF. The CDR3 DNA follows: TGTGCCAGCAGCTACTCCGGGACTCCTTCAGATACGCAGTATTTT. The complete variable domain, with remaining parts taken from reference TRBV9 and TRBJ2-3, reads DSGVTQTPKHLITATGQRVTLRCSPRSGDLSVYWYQQSLDQGLQFLIQYYNGEERAKGNILERFSAQQFPDLHSELNLSSLELGDSALYFCASSYSGTPSDTQYFGPGTRLTVL.

This sequence joins TRBV19 and TRBJ1-5; D might be TRBD1 (6 bases). Germline assignment: CDR1 LNHDA and CDR2 SQIVND (reference sequence). The CDR3 extends over 15 amino acids. V was cut by 6 bases and J by 4 bases, with 16 bases left in between. The CDR3 bases are TGTGCCAGTAGGACCGACAGGATGAATAATCAGCCCCAGCATTTT. Translating it yields CASRTDRMNNQPQHF.

Many counts were recorded for this clonotype. DNA of the CDR3: TGTGCCAGCAGACTAGCGGGAGCTTCAGATACGCAGTATTTT. Translation gives CASRLAGASDTQYF. The genes are TRBV6-2 or TRBV6-3 and TRBJ2-3; 11 bases are shared with TRBD2. The CDR3 totals 14 residues. CDR1 is MNHEY, CDR2 SVGEGT, per germline. J lost 4 bases, V lost 6 bases, and 3 bases had no gene match.

The chain joins TRBV25-1 to TRBJ2-1; the D gene is possibly TRBD2 (5 bases). This CDR3 has 12 residues. Germline V gene data show CDR1 as MGHDK and CDR2 as SYGVNS. The V and J ends lost 6 bases and 7 bases respectively, with 10 bases between them. Written as DNA, the CDR3 is TGTGCCAGCAGGAAGGGAGTGAATGAGCAGTTCTTC. Amino acids: CASRKGVNEQFF.

The chain combines TRBV6-2 or TRBV6-3 with TRBJ2-1; D may be TRBD2 (5 bases). The ends were cut back, 8 bases at V and 4 bases at J, with 12 bases in the middle. The CDR3 runs 13 residues. Germline CDR1 reads MNHEY; CDR2 reads SVGEGT. In nucleotides, the CDR3 is TGTGCCAGCGCCCGCACGGGGTACAATGAGCAGTTCTTC. Translation: CASARTGYNEQFF.